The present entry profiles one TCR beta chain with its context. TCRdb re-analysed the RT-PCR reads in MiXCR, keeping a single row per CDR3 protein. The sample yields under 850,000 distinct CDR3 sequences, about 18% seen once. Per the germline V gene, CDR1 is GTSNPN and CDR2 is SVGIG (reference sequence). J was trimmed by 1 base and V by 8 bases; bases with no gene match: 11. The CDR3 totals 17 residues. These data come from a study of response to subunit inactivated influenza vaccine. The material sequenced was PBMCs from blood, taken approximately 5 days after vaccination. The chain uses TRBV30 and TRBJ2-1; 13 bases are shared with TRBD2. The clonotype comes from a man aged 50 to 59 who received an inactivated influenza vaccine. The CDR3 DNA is TGTGCCAAGGGGTCGACTAGCGGGAGGTCTTCCTACAATGAGCAGTTCTTC. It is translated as CAKGSTSGRSSYNEQFF.